Detailed here is one T cell receptor (beta chain). Its antigen is still unknown. The data stem from a study of cytomegalovirus exposure and HLA in healthy donors. Donors sampled were nominally healthy, though unrecorded immune exposures were likely. This PCR relied on a set of 60 Vbeta primers and 13 Jbeta primers. The table came from immunoSEQ multiplex PCR; TCRdb's copy has only in-frame clones and leaves some out. Of approximately 280,000 clones listed, roughly 85% are singletons. Study findings and constraints: Only CMV serostatus was available as immune exposure information. Most TCR sequences showed up rarely, but some public TCRs showed up in many donors. In a later analysis, TCR beta V- and J-gene trimming showed a link to a missense DCLRE1C variant.

Germline CDR1 and CDR2: SEHNR and FQNEAQ (reference sequence). This CDR3 is built from 15 residues. Losses at the gene ends were 5 bases for V and 6 bases for J; bases not matched to a gene: 8. J is TRBJ2-1 and V is TRBV7-9; 9 bases agree with TRBD1. This clonotype was obtained from a man aged 40-49 years in good health and CMV-seropositive. The sequenced material came from PBMCs. The CDR3 spells CASSLPGTGSNEQFF. As DNA, the CDR3 is TGTGCCAGCAGCCTACCCGGGACAGGGAGCAATGAGCAGTTCTTC.